This TCR beta chain was recorded in a study of T cell responses to AZD1222 COVID-19 vaccine. Study summary: Recipients boosted at about 4 weeks or about 12 weeks are pooled.

Libraries were prepared by immunoSEQ multiplex PCR; TCRdb keeps only in-frame clonotypes and omits some of them. The sample lists under 150,000 clones; 90% were seen once. The length of the CDR3 is 14 residues. V lost 6 bases, J lost 12 bases, and 10 bases stayed unmatched. CDR1 is SNHLY and CDR2 is FYNNEI in the germline V gene. Study-wide points: Scientists sampled the repertoires only once the peak T cell response had passed.

On this clone: The antigen is unknown.

The TCR comes from an adult in good health. This chain connects TRBV2 to TRBJ2-1, with 11 nucleotides matching TRBD1. Material: peripheral blood, obtained on day 0 of AZD1222 vaccination. The CDR3 here is CASSRGQGAFTQFF. The CDR3 DNA sequence: TGTGCCAGCAGCAGAGGACAGGGGGCTTTTACGCAGTTCTTC.